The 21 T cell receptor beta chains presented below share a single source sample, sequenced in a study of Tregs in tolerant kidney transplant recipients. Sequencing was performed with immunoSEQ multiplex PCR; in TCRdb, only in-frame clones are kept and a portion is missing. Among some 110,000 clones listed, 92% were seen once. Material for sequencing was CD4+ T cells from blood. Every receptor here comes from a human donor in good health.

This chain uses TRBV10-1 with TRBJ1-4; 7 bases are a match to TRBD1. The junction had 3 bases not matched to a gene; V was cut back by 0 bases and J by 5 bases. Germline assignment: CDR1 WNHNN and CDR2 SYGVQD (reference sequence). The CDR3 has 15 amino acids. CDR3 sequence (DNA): TGCGCCAGCAGTGAGTCGAAGGGGGCAAATGAAAAACTGTTTTTT. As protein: CASSESKGANEKLFF.

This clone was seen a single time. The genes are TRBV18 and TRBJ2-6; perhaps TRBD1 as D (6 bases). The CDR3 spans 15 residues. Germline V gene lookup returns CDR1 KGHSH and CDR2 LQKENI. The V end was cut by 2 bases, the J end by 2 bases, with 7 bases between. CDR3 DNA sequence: TGTGCCAGCTCACCAACAGGGACTGGGGCCAACGTCCTGACTTTC. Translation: CASSPTGTGANVLTF.

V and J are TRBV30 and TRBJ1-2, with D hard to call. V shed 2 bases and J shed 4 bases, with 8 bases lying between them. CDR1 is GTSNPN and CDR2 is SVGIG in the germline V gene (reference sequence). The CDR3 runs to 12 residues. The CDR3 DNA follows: TGTGCCTGGAGTTCTGAAGGCTATGGCTACACCTTC. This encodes CAWSSEGYGYTF.

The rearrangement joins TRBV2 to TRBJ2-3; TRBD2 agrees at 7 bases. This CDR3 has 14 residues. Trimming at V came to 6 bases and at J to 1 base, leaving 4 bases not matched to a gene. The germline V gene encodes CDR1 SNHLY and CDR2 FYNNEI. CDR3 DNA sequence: TGTGCCAGCAGCTCTAGCGGAGGCACAGATACGCAGTATTTT. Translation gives CASSSSGGTDTQYF.

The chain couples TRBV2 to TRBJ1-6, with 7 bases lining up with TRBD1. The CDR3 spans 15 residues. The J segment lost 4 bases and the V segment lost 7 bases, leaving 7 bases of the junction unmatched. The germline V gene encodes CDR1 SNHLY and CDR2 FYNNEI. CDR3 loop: CASIDRDGYNSPLHF. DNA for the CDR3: TGTGCCAGCATCGACAGGGACGGTTATAATTCACCCCTCCACTTT.

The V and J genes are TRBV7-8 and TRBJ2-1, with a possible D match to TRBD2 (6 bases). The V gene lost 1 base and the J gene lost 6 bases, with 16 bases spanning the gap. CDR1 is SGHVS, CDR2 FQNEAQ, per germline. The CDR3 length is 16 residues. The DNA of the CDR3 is TGTGCCAGCAGCTTAGGGGCAGCTGTGGGAGGCAATGAGCAGTTCTTC. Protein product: CASSLGAAVGGNEQFF. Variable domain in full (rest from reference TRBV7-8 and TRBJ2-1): GAGVSQSPRYKVAKRGQDVALRCDPISGHVSLFWYQQALGQGPEFLTYFQNEAQLDKSGLPSDRFFAERPEGSVSTLKIQRTQQEDSAVYLCASSLGAAVGGNEQFFGPGTRLTVL.

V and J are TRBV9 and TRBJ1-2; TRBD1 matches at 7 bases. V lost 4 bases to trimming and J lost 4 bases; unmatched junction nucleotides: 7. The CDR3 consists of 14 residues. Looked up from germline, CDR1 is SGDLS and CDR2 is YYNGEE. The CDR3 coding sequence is TGTGCCAGCAGCATAACGACAGGGAGCTATGGCTACACCTTC. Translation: CASSITTGSYGYTF.

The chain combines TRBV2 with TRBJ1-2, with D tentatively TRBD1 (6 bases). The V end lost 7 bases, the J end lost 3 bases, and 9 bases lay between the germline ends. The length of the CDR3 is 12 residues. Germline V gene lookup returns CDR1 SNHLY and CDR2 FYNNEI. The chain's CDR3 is CASTPGDYGYTF. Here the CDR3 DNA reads TGTGCCAGCACTCCAGGGGACTATGGCTACACCTTC.

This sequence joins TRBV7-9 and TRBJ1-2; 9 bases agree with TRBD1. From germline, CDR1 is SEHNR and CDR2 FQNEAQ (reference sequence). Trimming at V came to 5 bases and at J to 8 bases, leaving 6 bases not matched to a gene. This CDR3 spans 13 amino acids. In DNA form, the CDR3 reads TGTGCCAGCAGCCCACAGGGGGCGGACGGCTACACCTTC. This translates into CASSPQGADGYTF.

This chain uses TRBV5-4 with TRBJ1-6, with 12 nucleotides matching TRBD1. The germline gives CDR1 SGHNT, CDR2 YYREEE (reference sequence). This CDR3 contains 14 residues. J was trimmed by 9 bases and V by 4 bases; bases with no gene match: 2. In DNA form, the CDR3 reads TGTGCCAGCAGCGGGACAGGGGGCACTTCACCCCTCCACTTT. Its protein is CASSGTGGTSPLHF.

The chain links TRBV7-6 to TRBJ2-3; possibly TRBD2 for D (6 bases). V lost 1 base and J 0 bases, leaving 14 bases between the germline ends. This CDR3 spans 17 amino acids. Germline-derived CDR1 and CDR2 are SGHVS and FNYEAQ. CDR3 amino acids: CASSLGGAGHSTDTQYF. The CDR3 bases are TGTGCCAGCAGCTTAGGCGGTGCGGGGCATAGCACAGATACGCAGTATTTT.

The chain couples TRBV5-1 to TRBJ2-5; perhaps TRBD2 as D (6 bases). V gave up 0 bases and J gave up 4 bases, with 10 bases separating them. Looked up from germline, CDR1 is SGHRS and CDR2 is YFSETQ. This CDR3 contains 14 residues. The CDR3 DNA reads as TGCGCCAGCAGCTTGGCCGGGGGAGGAGAGACCCAGTACTTC. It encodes CASSLAGGGETQYF.

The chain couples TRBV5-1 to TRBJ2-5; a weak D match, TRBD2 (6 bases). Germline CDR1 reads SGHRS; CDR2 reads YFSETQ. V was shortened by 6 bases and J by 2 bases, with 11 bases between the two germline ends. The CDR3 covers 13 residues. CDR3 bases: TGCGCCAGCACCCGACTAGGGCAAGAGACCCAGTACTTC. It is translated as CASTRLGQETQYF. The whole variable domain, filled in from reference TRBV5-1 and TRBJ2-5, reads KAGVTQTPRYLIKTRGQQVTLSCSPISGHRSVSWYQQTPGQGLQFLFEYFSETQRNKGNFPGRFSGRQFSNSRSEMNVSTLELGDSALYLCASTRLGQETQYFGPGTRLLVL.

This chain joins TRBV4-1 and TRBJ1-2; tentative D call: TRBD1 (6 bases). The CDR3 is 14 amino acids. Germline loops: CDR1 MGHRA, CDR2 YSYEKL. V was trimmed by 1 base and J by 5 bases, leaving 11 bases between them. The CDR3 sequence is CASSQVGGAYGYTF. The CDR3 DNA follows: TGCGCCAGCAGCCAAGTAGGGGGGGCGTATGGCTACACCTTC.

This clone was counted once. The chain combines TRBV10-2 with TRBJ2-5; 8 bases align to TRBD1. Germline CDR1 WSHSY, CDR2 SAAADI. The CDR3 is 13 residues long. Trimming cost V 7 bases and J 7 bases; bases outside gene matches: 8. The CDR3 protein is CASKDRARGTQYF. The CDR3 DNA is TGCGCCAGCAAGGACAGGGCGAGGGGGACCCAGTACTTC.

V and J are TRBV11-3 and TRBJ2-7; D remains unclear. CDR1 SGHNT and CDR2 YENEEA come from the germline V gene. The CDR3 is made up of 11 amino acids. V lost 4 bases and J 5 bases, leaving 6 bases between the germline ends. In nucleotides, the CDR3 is TGTGCCAGCAGCTCCACCCACGAGCAGTACTTC. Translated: CASSSTHEQYF.

This CDR3 is CASSLASRNYGYTF. The CDR3, as DNA: TGTGCCAGCAGCTTAGCGTCCAGGAACTATGGCTACACCTTC. The chain recombines TRBV7-2 with TRBJ1-2; D is unclear. The germline V and J ends were trimmed by 0 bases and 2 bases, with 7 bases remaining between them. The length of the CDR3 is 14 residues. Germline CDR1 SGHTA, CDR2 FQGNSA.

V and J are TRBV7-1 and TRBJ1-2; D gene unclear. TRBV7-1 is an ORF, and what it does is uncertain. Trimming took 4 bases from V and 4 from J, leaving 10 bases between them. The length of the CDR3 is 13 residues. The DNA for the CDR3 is TGTGCCAGCAGCTTAGGGTTTGGCTATGGCTACACCTTC. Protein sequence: CASSLGFGYGYTF.

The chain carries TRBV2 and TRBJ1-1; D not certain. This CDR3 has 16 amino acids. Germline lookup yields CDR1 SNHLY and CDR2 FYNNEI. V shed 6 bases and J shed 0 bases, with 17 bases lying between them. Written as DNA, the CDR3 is TGTGCCAGCAGGAGGGTGGCGGGGAGGGTGAACACTGAAGCTTTCTTT. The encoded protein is CASRRVAGRVNTEAFF. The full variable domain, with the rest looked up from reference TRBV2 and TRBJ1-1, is EPEVTQTPSHQVTQMGQEVILRCVPISNHLYFYWYRQILGQKVEFLVSFYNNEISEKSEIFDDQFSVERPDGSNFTLKIRSTKLEDSAMYFCASRRVAGRVNTEAFFGQGTRLTVV.

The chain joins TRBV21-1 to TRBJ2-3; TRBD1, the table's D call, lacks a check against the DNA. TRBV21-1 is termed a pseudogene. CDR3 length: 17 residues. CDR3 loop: CASSKEAQGGKTDTQYF. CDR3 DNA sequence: TGTGCCAGCAGCAAAGAAGCTCAGGGGGGTAAGACAGATACGCAGTATTTT.

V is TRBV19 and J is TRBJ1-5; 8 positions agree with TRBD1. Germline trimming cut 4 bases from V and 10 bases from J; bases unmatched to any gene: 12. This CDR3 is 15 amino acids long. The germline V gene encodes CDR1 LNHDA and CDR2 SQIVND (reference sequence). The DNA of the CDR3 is TGTGCCAGTAGTACCTTCGGACAGGGCCGTCAACCCCAGCATTTT. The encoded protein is CASSTFGQGRQPQHF.